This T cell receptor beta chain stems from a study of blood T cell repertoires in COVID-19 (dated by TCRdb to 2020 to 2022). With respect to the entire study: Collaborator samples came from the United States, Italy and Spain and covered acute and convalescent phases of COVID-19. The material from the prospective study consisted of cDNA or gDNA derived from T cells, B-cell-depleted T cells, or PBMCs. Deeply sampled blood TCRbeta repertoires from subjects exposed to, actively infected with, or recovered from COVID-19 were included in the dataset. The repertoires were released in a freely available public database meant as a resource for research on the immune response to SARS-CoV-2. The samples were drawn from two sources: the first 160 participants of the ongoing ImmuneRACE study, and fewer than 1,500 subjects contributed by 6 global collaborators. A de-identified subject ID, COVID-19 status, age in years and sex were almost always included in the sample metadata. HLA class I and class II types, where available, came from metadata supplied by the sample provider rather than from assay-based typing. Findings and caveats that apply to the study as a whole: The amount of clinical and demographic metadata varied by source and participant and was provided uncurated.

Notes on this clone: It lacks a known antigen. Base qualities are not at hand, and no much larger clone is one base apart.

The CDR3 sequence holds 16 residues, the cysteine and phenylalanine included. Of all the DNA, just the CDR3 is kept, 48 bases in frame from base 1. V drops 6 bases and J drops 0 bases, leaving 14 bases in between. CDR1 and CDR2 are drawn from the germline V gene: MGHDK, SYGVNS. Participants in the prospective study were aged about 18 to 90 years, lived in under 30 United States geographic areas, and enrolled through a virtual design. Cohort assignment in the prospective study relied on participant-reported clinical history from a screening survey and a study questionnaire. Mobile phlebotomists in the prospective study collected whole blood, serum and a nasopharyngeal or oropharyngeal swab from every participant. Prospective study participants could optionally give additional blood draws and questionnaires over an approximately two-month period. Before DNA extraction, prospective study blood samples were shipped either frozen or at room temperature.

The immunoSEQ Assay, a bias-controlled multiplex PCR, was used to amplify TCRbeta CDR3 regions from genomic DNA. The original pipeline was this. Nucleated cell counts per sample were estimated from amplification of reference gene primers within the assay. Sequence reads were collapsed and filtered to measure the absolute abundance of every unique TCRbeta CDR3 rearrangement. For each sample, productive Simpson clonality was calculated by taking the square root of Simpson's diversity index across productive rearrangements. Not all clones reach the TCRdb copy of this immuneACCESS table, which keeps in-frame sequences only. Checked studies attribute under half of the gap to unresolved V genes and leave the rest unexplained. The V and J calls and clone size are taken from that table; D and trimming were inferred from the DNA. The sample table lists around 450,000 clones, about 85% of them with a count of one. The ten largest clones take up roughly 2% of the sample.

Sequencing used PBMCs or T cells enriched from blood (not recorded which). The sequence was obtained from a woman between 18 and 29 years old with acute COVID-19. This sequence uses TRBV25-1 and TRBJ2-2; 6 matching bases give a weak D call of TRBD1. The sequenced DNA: TGTGCCAGCAGGGAAACAGGGTACACGAACACCGGGGAGCTGTTTTTT. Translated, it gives CASRETGYTNTGELFF.